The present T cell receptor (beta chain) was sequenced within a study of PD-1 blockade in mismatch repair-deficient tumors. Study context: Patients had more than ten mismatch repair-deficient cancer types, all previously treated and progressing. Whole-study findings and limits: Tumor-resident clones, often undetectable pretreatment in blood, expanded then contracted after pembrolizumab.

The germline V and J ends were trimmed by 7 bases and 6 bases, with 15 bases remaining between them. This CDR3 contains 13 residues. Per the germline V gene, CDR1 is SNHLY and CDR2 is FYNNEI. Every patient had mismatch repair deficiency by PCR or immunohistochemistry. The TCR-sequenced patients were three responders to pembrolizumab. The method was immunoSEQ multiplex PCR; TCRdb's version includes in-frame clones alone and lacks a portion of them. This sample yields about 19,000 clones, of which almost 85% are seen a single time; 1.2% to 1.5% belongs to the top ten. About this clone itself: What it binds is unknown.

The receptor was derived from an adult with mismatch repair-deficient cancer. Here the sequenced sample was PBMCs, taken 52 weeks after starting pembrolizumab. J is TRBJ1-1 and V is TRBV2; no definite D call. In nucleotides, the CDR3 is TGTGCCAGCAACCCCGACACCTGGCCTGAAGCTTTCTTT. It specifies CASNPDTWPEAFF.